Each of the 5 T cell receptor beta chains below was sequenced from the same sample in a study of glioma-infiltrating T cells. The iRepertoire nested amplicon-rescue multiplex PCR amplified TCR alpha and beta CDR3s from RNA. TCRdb processed the multiplex PCR reads anew with MiXCR; each CDR3 protein has one entry. This table has 300,000 to 400,000 distinct CDR3 sequences, roughly two fifths appearing once. Sequenced material: glioma tissue, nonneoplastic brain tissue, or PBMCs (not recorded which). The origin of the receptors is a human donor with low-grade glioma or glioblastoma, undergoing nonglioma brain surgery, or in good health (not recorded which).

The J gene is TRBJ2-3, the V gene TRBV12-3 or TRBV12-4, with D possibly TRBD2 on 5 matching bases. This CDR3 region has 11 residues. The germline V and J ends were trimmed by 6 bases and 7 bases, with 8 bases remaining between them. The CDR3: CASSRGNTQYF. CDR3 coding DNA: TGTGCCAGCAGCCGAGGGAATACGCAGTATTTT.

The CDR3 loop is CASSPAQRGAAYEQYF. The DNA for the CDR3 is TGCGCCAGCAGCCCAGCACAACGGGGGGCGGCCTACGAGCAGTACTTC. The V gene is TRBV4-1, the J gene TRBJ2-7, with a tentative D call TRBD2 (7 bases). Trimming pared 4 bases from V and 2 bases from J, leaving 18 bases between. Per germline, CDR1 MGHRA and CDR2 YSYEKL. The CDR3 is made up of 16 amino acids.

This clonotype was seen ten or more times. The chain carries TRBV7-2 and TRBJ1-1, with unresolved D. CDR3 length: 15 residues. V was clipped by 4 bases and J by 10 bases, with 22 bases between them. Germline-derived CDR1 and CDR2 are SGHTA and FQGNSA. CDR3 DNA sequence: TGTGCCAGCAGCTCGACTCCTACCTCAGTGGGGTTAGCTTTCTTT. Amino acid sequence: CASSSTPTSVGLAFF.

This chain connects TRBV25-1 to TRBJ2-7; D remains unclear. CDR3 length equals 13 residues. The V and J ends lost 3 bases and 3 bases respectively, with 9 bases between them. The germline V gene encodes CDR1 MGHDK and CDR2 SYGVNS. CDR3 in amino acids: CASSDRPFYEQYF. The CDR3 DNA reads TGTGCCAGCAGTGACCGCCCCTTCTACGAGCAGTACTTC.

This clonotype was seen ten or more times. This chain's CDR3 is CASSLDGLYEQYF. Here the CDR3 DNA reads TGTGCCAGCAGTTTGGACGGACTCTACGAGCAGTACTTC. V is TRBV28 and J is TRBJ2-7, with D possibly being TRBD2 (5 bases). V lost 3 bases, J lost 3 bases, and 9 bases lay in between. This CDR3 has 13 amino acids. Looked up from germline, CDR1 is MDHEN and CDR2 is SYDVKM.